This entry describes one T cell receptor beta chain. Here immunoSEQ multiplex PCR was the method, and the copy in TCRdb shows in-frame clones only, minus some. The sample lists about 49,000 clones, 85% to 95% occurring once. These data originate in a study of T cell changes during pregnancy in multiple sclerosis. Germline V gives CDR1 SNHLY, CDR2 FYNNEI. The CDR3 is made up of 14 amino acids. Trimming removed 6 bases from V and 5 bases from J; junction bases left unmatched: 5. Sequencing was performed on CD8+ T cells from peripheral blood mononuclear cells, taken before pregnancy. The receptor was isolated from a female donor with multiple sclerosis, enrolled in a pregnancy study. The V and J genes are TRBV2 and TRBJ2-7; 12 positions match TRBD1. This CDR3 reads CASRGDRGLDEQYF. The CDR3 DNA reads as TGTGCCAGCAGGGGGGACAGGGGGCTTGACGAGCAGTACTTC. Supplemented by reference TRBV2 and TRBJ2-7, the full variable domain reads EPEVTQTPSHQVTQMGQEVILRCVPISNHLYFYWYRQILGQKVEFLVSFYNNEISEKSEIFDDQFSVERPDGSNFTLKIRSTKLEDSAMYFCASRGDRGLDEQYFGPGTRLTVT.